The next 11 T cell receptor beta chains were all read from a single sample in a study of T cells after yellow fever vaccination. TCRdb reprocessed the 5' RACE reads with MiXCR, giving one entry per CDR3 protein. Of just under 600,000 distinct CDR3 sequences listed, 13% were seen once; the top ten hold about 14%. The starting material was PBMCs, obtained on the day of the yellow fever booster vaccination. The receptors were sampled from a man in his thirties or forties who received the YFV17D yellow fever vaccine.

The chain has TRBV5-5 and TRBJ2-7, with 7 bases fitting TRBD1. Per germline, CDR1 SGHKS and CDR2 YYEKEE (reference sequence). The length of the CDR3 is 17 residues. J gave up 0 bases and V 3 bases, and 12 bases lay outside the gene matches. CDR3 loop: CASSWESGTDFSYEQYF. The CDR3 bases are TGTGCCAGCAGCTGGGAGTCCGGGACAGACTTCTCCTACGAGCAGTACTTC.

The V gene is TRBV18, the J gene TRBJ1-5, with a weak D call TRBD1 (6 bases). V was trimmed by 4 bases and J by 0 bases, leaving 10 bases between them. The CDR3 totals 15 residues. CDR1 is KGHSH and CDR2 is LQKENI in the germline V gene. DNA of the CDR3: TGTGCCAGCTCACTATCAGGGGATAGCAATCAGCCCCAGCATTTT. Translating it yields CASSLSGDSNQPQHF.

CDR3 protein: CASSPLGRGTDTQYF. The CDR3, as DNA: TGCGCCAGCAGCCCTCTAGGGAGGGGCACAGATACGCAGTATTTT. The V gene is TRBV4-3, the J gene TRBJ2-3, with 7 positions matching TRBD2. The junction had 5 bases not matched to a gene; V was cut back by 4 bases and J by 1 base. The CDR3 runs to 15 residues. Per the germline V gene, CDR1 is LGHNA and CDR2 is YSLEER.

The chain joins TRBV9 to TRBJ2-5, with D perhaps matching TRBD1 or TRBD2 (5 bases each). The CDR3 totals 13 residues. The V and J ends lost 3 bases and 3 bases respectively, with 9 bases between them. Germline loops: CDR1 SGDLS, CDR2 YYNGEE. The CDR3 spells CASSGGPEETQYF. As DNA, the CDR3 is TGTGCCAGCAGCGGGGGACCAGAAGAGACCCAGTACTTC.

This CDR3 reads CASSQDPTGGSRGTQYF. For the CDR3, the DNA is TGCGCCAGCAGCCAAGATCCGACGGGAGGGTCCCGAGGGACCCAGTACTTC. The V and J genes are TRBV4-3 and TRBJ2-5; 8 bases line up with TRBD2. V lost 0 bases, J lost 7 bases, and 13 bases stayed unmatched. CDR3 length: 17 amino acids. The germline V gene encodes CDR1 LGHNA and CDR2 YSLEER.

V is TRBV5-6 and J is TRBJ2-5; 9 positions match TRBD2. V trimming: 4 bases; J trimming: 5 bases; junction bases outside the gene matches: 15. The CDR3 totals 17 residues. Germline values: CDR1 SGHDT, CDR2 YYEEEE. The CDR3 coding sequence is TGTGCCAGCAGCCCCTTTGGCGCGGGAGGGCCCTCGGAGACCCAGTACTTC. It specifies CASSPFGAGGPSETQYF.

In its sample, this clonotype was seen a few times. This chain uses TRBV5-1 with TRBJ2-1, with D possibly being TRBD2 (6 bases). The CDR3 runs 13 residues. Germline CDR1 is SGHRS and CDR2 is YFSETQ. V lost 3 bases and J lost 7, with 11 bases in between. The CDR3 nucleotides read TGCGCCAGCAGCTGGGCGGGAATAAATGAGCAGTTCTTC. The encoded protein is CASSWAGINEQFF.

The DNA of the CDR3 is TGTGCCAGCAGCTTGGGGCCAGGATTGACCCAGTACTTC. Its protein is CASSLGPGLTQYF. J is TRBJ2-5 and V is TRBV5-6; D gene uncertain. The germline gives CDR1 SGHDT, CDR2 YYEEEE. This CDR3 spans 13 amino acids. V was cut by 0 bases and J by 7 bases, with 10 bases left in between.

The V gene is TRBV18, the J gene TRBJ2-4, with 8 bases matching TRBD2. Germline V gene lookup returns CDR1 KGHSH and CDR2 LQKENI. With V trimmed by 6 bases and J by 10 bases, 17 bases remained unmatched. This CDR3 comprises 16 residues. The CDR3 bases are TGTGCCAGCTCCCCAGGGAACCCGGGACTAGGGACGATTCAGTACTTC. Its translation is CASSPGNPGLGTIQYF.

This clonotype appeared a few times. In DNA, the CDR3 is TGTGCCAGCAGTTCCAGCGGGAGGGAAGTCGAGCAGTACTTC. Its protein product is CASSSSGREVEQYF. This chain connects TRBV12-3 or TRBV12-4 to TRBJ2-7, with 10 bases matching TRBD2. The CDR3 consists of 14 residues. V lost 4 bases and J lost 6; bases outside the gene matches: 6.

The rearrangement links TRBV7-2 to TRBJ1-2; 9 bases align to TRBD1. The length of the CDR3 is 14 residues. Germline V gives CDR1 SGHTA, CDR2 FQGNSA. Trimming removed 5 bases from V and 8 bases from J; junction bases left unmatched: 9. CDR3 nucleotides: TGTGCCAGCAGCGAACAGGGGGCCATTCTCGGCTACACCTTC. Residues: CASSEQGAILGYTF.